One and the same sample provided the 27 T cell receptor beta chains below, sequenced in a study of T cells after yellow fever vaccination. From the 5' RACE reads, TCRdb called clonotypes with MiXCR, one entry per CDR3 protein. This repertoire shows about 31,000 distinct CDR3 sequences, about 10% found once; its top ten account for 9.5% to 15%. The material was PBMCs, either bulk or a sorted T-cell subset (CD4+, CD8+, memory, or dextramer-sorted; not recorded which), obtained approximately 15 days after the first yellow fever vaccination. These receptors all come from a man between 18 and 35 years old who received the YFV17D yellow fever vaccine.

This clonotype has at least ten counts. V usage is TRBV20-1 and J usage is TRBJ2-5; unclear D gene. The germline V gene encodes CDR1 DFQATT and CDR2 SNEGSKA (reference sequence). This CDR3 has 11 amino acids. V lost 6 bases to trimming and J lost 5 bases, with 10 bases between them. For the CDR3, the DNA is TGCAGTGCGCGTATGGGGGAGACCCAGTACTTC. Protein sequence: CSARMGETQYF.

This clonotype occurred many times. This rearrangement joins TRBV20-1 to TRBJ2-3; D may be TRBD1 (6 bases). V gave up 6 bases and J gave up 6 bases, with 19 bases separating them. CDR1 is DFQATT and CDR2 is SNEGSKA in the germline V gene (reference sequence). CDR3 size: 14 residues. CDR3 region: CSAARYRAEDTQYF. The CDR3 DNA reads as TGCAGTGCCGCAAGGTACAGGGCAGAGGATACGCAGTATTTT.

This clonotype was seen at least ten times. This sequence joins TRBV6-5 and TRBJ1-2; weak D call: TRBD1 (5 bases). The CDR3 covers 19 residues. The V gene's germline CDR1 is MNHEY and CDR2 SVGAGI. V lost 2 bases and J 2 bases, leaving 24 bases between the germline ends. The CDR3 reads CASSYIGGETKRANYGYTF. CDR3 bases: TGTGCCAGCAGTTACATCGGGGGGGAGACTAAGAGGGCAAACTATGGCTACACCTTC.

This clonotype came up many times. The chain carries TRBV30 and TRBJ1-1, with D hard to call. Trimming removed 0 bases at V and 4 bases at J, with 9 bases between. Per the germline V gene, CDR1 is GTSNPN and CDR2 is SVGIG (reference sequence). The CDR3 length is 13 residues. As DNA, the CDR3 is TGTGCCTGGAGTGTGGCTTTGAGCACTGAAGCTTTCTTT. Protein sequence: CAWSVALSTEAFF.

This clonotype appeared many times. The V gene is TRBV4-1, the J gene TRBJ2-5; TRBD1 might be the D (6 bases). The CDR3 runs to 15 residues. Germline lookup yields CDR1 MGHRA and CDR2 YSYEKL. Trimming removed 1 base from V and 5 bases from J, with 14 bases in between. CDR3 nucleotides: TGCGCCAGCAGCCAAGCATTGGTAGGGGGTGAGACCCAGTACTTC. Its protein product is CASSQALVGGETQYF.

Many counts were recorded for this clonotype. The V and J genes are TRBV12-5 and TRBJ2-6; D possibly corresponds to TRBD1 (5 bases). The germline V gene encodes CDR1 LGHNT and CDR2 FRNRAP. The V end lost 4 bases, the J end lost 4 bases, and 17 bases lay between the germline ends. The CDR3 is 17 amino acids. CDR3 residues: CASGSTPGFSGANVLTF. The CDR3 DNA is TGTGCTAGTGGTTCCACCCCAGGGTTTTCAGGGGCCAACGTCCTGACTTTC. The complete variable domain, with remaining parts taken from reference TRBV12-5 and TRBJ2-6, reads DARVTQTPRHKVTEMGQEVTMRCQPILGHNTVFWYRQTMMQGLELLAYFRNRAPLDDSGMPKDRFSAEMPDATLATLKIQPSEPRDSAVYFCASGSTPGFSGANVLTFGAGSRLTVL.

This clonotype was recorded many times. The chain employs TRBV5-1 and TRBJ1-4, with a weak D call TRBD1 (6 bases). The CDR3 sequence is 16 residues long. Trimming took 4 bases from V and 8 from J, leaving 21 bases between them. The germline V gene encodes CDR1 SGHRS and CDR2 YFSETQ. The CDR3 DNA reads TGCGCCAGCAGCCCCGTCGGCGGGGGGCTCCGAGAAAAACTGTTTTTT. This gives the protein CASSPVGGGLREKLFF.

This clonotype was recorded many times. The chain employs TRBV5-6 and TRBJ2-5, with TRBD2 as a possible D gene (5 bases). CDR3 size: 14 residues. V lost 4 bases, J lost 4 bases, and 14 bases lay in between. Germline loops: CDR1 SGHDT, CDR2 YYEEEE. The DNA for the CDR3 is TGTGCCAGCAGCGAATCGACTATTGGAGAGACCCAGTACTTC. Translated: CASSESTIGETQYF. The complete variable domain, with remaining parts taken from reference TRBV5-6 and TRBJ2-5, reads DAGVTQSPTHLIKTRGQQVTLRCSPKSGHDTVSWYQQALGQGPQFIFQYYEEEERQRGNFPDRFSGHQFPNYSSELNVNALLLGDSALYLCASSESTIGETQYFGPGTRLLVL.

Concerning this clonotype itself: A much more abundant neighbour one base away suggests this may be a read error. CDR3 DNA: TGTGCCAGCTCACCACGGATTAGCGGGGAACAAGAGACCCAGTACTTC. It translates to CASSPRISGEQETQYF. The chain has TRBV18 and TRBJ2-5, with TRBD2 matching over 8 bases. Germline lookup yields CDR1 KGHSH and CDR2 LQKENI. Germline trimming cut 1 base from V and 2 bases from J; bases unmatched to any gene: 6. The CDR3 length is 16 residues.

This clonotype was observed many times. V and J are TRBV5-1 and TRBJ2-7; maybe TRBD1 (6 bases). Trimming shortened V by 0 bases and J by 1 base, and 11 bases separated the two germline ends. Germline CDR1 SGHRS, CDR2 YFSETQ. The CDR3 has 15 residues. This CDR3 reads CASSLAEQGSYEQYF. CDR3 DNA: TGCGCCAGCAGCTTGGCCGAACAGGGTTCCTACGAGCAGTACTTC.

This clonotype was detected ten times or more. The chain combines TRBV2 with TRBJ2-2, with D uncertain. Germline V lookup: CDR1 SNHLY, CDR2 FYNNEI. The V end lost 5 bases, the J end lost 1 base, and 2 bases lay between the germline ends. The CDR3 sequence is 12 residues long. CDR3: CASSRNTGELFF. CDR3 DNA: TGTGCCAGCAGTCGGAACACCGGGGAGCTGTTTTTT.

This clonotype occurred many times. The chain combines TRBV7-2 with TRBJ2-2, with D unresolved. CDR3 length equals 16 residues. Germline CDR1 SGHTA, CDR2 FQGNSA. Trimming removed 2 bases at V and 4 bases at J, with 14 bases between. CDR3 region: CASSLKPGSVTGELFF. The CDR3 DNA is TGTGCCAGCAGCTTAAAGCCCGGCTCGGTCACCGGGGAGCTGTTTTTT. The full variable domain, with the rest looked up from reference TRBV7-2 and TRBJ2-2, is GAGVSQSPSNKVTEKGKDVELRCDPISGHTALYWYRQSLGQGLEFLIYFQGNSAPDKSGLPSDRFSAERTGGSVSTLTIQRTQQEDSAVYLCASSLKPGSVTGELFFGEGSRLTVL.

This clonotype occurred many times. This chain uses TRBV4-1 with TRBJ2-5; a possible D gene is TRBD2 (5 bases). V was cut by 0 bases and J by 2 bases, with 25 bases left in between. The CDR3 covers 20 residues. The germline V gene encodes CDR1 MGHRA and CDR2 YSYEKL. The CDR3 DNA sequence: TGCGCCAGCAGCCAAGAGAGCGGAGAACTCTGGCGGTGGTATCAAGAGACCCAGTACTTC. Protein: CASSQESGELWRWYQETQYF.

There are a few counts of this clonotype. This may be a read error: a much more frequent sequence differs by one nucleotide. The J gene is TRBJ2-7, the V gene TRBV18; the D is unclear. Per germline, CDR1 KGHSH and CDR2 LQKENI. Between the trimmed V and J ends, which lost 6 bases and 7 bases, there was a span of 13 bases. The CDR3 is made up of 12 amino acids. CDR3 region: CASSPQDEEQYF. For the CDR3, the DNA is TGTGCCAGCTCCCCCCAGGATGAGGAGCAGTACTTC.

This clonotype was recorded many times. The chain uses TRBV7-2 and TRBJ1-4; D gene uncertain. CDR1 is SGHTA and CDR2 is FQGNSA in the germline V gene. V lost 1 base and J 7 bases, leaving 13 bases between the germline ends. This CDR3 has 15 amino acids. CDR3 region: CASSLVGFVGEKLFF. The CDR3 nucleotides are TGTGCCAGCAGCTTAGTAGGGTTTGTGGGTGAAAAACTGTTTTTT.

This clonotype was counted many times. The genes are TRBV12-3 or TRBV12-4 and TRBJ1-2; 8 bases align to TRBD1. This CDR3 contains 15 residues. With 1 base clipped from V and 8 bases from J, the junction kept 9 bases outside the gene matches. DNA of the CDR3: TGTGCCAGCAGTTTAGGGGACAGGCCTCAGGGAGGCTACACCTTC. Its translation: CASSLGDRPQGGYTF.

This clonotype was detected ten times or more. CDR3 in DNA: TGTGCCAGCAGTGACTCTAGCGGGGCCTACAATGAGCAGTTCTTC. This sequence encodes CASSDSSGAYNEQFF. The chain uses TRBV6-4 and TRBJ2-1, with 8 bases aligning to TRBD2. The CDR3 has 15 amino acids. Unmatched junction bases numbered 0, after V lost 0 bases and J lost 2 bases. The germline CDR1 and CDR2 sequences are MRHNA and SNTAGT.

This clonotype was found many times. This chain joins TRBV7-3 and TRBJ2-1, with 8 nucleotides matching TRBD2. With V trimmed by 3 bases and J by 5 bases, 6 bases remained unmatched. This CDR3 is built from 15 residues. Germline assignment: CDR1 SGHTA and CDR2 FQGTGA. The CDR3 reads CASSLIGGAHNEQFF. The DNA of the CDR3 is TGTGCCAGCAGCTTGATCGGGGGGGCCCACAATGAGCAGTTCTTC.

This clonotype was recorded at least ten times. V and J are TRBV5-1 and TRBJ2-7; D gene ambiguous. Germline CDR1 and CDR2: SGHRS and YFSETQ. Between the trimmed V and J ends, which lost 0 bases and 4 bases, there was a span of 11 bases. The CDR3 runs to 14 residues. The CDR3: CASSLAVGIYEQYF. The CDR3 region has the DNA TGCGCCAGCAGCTTGGCCGTGGGGATTTACGAGCAGTACTTC.

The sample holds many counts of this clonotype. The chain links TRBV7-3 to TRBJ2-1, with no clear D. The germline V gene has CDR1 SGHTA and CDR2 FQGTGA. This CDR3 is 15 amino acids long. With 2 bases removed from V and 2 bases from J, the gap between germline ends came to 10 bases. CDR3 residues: CASSLSVGTYNEQFF. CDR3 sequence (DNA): TGTGCCAGCAGCTTATCTGTAGGGACCTACAATGAGCAGTTCTTC.

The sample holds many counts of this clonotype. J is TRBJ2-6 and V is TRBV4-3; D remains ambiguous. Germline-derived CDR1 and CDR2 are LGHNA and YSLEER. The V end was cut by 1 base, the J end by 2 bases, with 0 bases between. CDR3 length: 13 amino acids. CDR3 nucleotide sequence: TGCGCCAGCAGCCAAGCTGGGGCCAACGTCCTGACTTTC. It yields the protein CASSQAGANVLTF.

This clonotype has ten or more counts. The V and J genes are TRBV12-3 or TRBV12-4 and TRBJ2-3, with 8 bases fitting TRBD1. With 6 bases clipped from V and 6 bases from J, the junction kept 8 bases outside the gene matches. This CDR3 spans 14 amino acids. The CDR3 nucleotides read TGTGCCAGCAGCCTAATGACAGGGGCCGATACGCAGTATTTT. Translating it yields CASSLMTGADTQYF.

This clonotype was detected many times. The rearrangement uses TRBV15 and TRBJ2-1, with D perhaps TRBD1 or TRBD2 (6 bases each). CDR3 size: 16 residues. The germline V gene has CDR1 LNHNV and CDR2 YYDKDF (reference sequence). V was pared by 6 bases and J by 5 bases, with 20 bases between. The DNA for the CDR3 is TGTGCCACCAGATGGGGGGCTTCCCCGGGGCACAATGAGCAGTTCTTC. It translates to CATRWGASPGHNEQFF.

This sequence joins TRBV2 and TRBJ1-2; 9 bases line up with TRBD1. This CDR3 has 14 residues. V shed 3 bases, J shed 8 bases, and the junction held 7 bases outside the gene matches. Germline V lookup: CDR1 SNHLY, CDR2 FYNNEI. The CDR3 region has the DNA TGTGCCAGCAGTGAGGAGACAGGGGGTCTGGGCTACACCTTC. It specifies CASSEETGGLGYTF.

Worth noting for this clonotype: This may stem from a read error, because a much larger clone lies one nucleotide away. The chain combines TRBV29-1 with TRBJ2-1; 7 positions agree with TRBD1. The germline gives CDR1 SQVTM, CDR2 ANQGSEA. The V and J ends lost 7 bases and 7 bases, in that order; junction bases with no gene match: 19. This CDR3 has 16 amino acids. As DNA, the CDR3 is TGCAGCGGAAAGCTGAACCGGGACAGTGCCAGGAATGAGCAGTTCTTC. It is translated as CSGKLNRDSARNEQFF.

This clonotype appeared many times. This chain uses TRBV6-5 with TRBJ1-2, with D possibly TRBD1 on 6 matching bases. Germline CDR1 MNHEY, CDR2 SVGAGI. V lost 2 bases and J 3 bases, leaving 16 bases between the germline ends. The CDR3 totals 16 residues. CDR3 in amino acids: CASSYGTGQQHYGYTF. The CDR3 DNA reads TGTGCCAGCAGTTACGGTACCGGACAGCAACACTATGGCTACACCTTC.

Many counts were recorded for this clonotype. CDR3 sequence reads: CASSLGHLTSTDTQYF. The CDR3 bases are TGCGCCAGCAGCTTGGGACACCTGACTAGCACAGATACGCAGTATTTT. V usage is TRBV5-1 and J usage is TRBJ2-3; D not certain. V dropped 0 bases and J dropped 0 bases, with 11 bases sitting between them. This CDR3 is built from 16 residues. Germline V gene data show CDR1 as SGHRS and CDR2 as YFSETQ.